This TCR beta chain comes out of a study of blood T cell repertoires in COVID-19. Overall study context: Some COVID-19 samples were acute and others convalescent; all came from the United States, Italy and Spain.

This CDR3 contains 18 residues. Germline V gene data show CDR1 as MNHEY and CDR2 as SVGEGT. V shed 5 bases, J shed 0 bases, and the junction held 8 bases outside the gene matches. Methods used by the authors: For nucleated cells, counts were estimated from reference gene primer amplification. The assay was immunoSEQ multiplex PCR, and TCRdb's table has in-frame clones only and misses some. The V and J calls and the clone size are those of that table, but D and trimming were determined from the DNA. The repertoire has about 150,000 clones, more than 75% of them found once; the top ten carry 6.6%. Participants were aged about 18 to 100 years, lived in about two dozen US areas, and enrolled virtually.

The clonotype originates from a woman aged 45-59 years who had recovered from COVID-19. Sequencing used PBMCs or T cells enriched from blood (not recorded which). V gene TRBV6-2 or TRBV6-3 combines with J gene TRBJ2-1; 12 nucleotides agree with TRBD2. The DNA for the CDR3 is TGTGCCAGCAGTCCCCTAGCGGGGGGGCTCGGCTCCTACAATGAGCAGTTCTTC. The encoded protein is CASSPLAGGLGSYNEQFF.